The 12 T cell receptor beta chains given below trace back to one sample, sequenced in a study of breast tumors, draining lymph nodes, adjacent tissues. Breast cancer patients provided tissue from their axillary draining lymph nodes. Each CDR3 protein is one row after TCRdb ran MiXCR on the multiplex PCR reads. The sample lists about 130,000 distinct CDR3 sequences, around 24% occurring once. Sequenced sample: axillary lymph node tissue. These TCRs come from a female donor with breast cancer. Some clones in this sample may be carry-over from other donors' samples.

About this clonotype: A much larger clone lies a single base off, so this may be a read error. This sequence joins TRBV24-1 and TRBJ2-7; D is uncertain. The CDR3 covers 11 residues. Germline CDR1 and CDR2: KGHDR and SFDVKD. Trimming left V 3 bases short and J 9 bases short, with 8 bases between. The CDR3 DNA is TGTGCCACCAGTGATGGCAACGGGCAGTACTTC. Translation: CATSDGNGQYF.

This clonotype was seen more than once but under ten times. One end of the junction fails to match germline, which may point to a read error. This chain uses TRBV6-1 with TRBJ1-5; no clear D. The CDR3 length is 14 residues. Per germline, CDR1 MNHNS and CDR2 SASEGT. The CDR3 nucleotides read TGTGCCTGCAGTGAACTAACCAGCAATCAGCCCCAGCATTTT. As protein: CACSELTSNQPQHF.

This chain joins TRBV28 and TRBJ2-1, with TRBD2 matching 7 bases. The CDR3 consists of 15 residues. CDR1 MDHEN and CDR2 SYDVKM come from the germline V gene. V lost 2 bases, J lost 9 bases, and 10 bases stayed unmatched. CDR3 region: CASSLPWTSRGEQFF. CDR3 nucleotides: TGTGCCAGCAGTTTACCGTGGACTAGTAGGGGTGAGCAGTTCTTC.

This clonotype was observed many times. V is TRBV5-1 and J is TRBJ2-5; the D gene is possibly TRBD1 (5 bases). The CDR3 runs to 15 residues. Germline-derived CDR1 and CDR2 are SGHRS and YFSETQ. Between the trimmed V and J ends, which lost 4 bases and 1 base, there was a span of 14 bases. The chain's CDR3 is CASSQARGIQETQYF. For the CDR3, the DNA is TGCGCCAGCAGCCAGGCTAGGGGTATCCAAGAGACCCAGTACTTC.

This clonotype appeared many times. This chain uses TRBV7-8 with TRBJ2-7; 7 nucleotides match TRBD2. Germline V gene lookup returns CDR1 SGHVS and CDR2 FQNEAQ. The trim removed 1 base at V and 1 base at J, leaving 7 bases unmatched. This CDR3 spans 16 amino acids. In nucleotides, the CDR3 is TGTGCCAGCAGCTTAGGCCCTAGCGGAAGTTCCTACGAGCAGTACTTC. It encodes CASSLGPSGSSYEQYF.

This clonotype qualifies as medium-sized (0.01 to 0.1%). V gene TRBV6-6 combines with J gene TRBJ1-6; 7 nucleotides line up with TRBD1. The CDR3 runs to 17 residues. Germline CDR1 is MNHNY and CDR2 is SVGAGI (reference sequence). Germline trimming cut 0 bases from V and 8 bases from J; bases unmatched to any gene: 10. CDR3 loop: CASSYSLTGNKDSPLHF. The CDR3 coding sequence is TGTGCCAGCAGTTACTCCCTGACAGGGAATAAGGATTCACCCCTCCACTTT.

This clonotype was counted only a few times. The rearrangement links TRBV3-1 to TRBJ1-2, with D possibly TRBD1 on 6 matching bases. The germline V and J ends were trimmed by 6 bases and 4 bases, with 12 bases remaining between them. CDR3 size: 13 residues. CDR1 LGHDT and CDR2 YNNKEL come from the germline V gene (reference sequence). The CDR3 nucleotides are TGTGCCAGCAGTCCTACAGGGTTCTATGGCTACACCTTC. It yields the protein CASSPTGFYGYTF. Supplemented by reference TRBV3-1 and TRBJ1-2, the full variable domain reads DTAVSQTPKYLVTQMGNDKSIKCEQNLGHDTMYWYKQDSKKFLKIMFSYNNKELIINETVPNRFSPKSPDKAHLNLHINSLELGDSAVYFCASSPTGFYGYTFGSGTRLTVV.

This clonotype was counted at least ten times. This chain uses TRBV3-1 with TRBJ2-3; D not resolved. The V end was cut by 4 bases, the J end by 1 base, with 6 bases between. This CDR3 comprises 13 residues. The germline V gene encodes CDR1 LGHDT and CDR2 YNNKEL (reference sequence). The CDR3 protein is CASSRTGTDTQYF. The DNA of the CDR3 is TGTGCCAGCAGCCGAACCGGCACAGATACGCAGTATTTT.

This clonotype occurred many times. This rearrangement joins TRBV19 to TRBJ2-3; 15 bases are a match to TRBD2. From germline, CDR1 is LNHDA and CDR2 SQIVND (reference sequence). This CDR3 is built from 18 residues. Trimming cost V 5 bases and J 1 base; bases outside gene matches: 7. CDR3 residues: CASSAGLAGGLRTDTQYF. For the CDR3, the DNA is TGTGCCAGTAGTGCCGGACTAGCGGGAGGGCTGCGCACAGATACGCAGTATTTT.

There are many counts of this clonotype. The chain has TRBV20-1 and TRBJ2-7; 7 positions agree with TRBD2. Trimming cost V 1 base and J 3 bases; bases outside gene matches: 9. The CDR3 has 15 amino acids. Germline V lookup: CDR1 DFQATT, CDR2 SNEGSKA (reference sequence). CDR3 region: CSARGLGGVSYEQYF. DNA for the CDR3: TGCAGTGCTAGAGGGCTGGGAGGGGTCAGCTACGAGCAGTACTTC.

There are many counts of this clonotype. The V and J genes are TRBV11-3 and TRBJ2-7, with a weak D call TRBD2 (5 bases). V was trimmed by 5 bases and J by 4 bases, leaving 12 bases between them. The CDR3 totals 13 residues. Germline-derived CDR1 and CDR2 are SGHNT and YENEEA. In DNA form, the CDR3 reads TGTGCCAGCAGCCTAGCCCTGGGATACGAGCAGTACTTC. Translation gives CASSLALGYEQYF.

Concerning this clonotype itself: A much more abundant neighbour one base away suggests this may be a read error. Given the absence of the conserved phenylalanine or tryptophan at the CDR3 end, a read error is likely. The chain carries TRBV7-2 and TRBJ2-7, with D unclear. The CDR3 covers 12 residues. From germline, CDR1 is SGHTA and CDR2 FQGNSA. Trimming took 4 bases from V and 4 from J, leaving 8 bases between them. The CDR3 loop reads CASSSVGYEQYL. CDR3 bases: TGTGCCAGCAGCTCCGTTGGGTACGAGCAGTACCTC.